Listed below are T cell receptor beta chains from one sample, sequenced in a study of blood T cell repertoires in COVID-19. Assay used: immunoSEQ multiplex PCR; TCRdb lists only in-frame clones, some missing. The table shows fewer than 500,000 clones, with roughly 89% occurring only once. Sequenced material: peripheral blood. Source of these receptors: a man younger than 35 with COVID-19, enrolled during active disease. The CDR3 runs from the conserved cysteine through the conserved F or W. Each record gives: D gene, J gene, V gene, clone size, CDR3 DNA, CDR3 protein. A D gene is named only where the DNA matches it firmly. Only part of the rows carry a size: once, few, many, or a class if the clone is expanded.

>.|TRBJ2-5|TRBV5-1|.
TGCGCCAGCACCCCTAGGGGGGGTCCTTCAGAGACCCAGTACTTC
CASTPRGGPSETQYF
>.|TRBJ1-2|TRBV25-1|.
TGTGCCAGCAGCCTCCCGTGGGGCTCTGGCTACACCTTC
CASSLPWGSGYTF
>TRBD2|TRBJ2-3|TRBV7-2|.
TGTGCCAGCAGCTTTATAGCGGGGCCCATTGATACGCAGTATTTT
CASSFIAGPIDTQYF
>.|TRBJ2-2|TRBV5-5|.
TGTGCCAGCACCCCTCAGGCGGGAACCGGGGAGCTGTTTTTT
CASTPQAGTGELFF
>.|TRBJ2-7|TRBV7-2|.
TGTGCCAGCAGCTTTCTTTCTTCCGAGCAGTACTTC
CASSFLSSEQYF
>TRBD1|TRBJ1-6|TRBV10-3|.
TGTGCCATCAGTGACAGGGGGCATAATTCACCCCTCCACTTT
CAISDRGHNSPLHF
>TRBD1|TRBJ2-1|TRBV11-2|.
TGTGCCAGCAGCTCAACGACAGGGGGCGGTAGTCACAATGAGCAGTTCTTC
CASSSTTGGGSHNEQFF
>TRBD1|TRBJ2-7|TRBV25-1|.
TGTGCCAGCAGTGAGACCGGGACAGGGCGCTACGAGCAGTACTTC
CASSETGTGRYEQYF
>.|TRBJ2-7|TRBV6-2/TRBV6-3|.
TGTGCCAGCAGTTACCTTGCCCTGCAGCGGGCAGGTGGAAACGAGCAGTACTTC
CASSYLALQRAGGNEQYF
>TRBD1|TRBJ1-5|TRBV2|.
TGTGCCAGCAGTTGGACAGGGAACAATCAGCCCCAGCATTTT
CASSWTGNNQPQHF
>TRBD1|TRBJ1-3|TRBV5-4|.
TGTGCCAGCAGCGCAAAAGGGGGCTTTGGAAACACCATATATTTT
CASSAKGGFGNTIYF
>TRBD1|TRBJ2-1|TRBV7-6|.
TGTGCCAGCAGCGTACGGGACAGCTCCTACAATGAGCAGTTCTTC
CASSVRDSSYNEQFF
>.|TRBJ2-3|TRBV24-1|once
TGTGCCACCGGCGGCAGCGCACTTAGCACAGATACGCAGTATTTT
CATGGSALSTDTQYF
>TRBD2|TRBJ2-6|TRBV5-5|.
TGTGCCAGCAGCTTAATGGGAGGGTTCGGCTCTGGGGCCAACGTCCTGACTTTC
CASSLMGGFGSGANVLTF
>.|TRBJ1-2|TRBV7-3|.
TGTGCCAGCAGCTTACGGGGGGCATCTGGCTACACCTTC
CASSLRGASGYTF
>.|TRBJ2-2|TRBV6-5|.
TGTGCCAGCACCAGGACTCACACCGGGGAGCTGTTTTTT
CASTRTHTGELFF
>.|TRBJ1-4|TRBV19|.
TGTGCCAGTACTGGGGGCGCGAATGAAAAACTGTTTTTT
CASTGGANEKLFF
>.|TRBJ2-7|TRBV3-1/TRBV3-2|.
TGTGCCAGCAGCCAAGACGGCGTCTCGGGCTACGAGCAGTACTTC
CASSQDGVSGYEQYF
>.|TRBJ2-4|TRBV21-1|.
TGTGCCAGCAGCAAAGTGAATCGGAGGGACATTCAGTACTTC
CASSKVNRRDIQYF
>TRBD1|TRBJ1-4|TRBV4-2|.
TGTGCCAGCAGCCAGATTGGGACAGGCGCGGAAAAACTGTTTTTT
CASSQIGTGAEKLFF
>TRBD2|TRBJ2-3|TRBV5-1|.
TGCGCCAGCAGTAGAAGCGCTAGCGGGGGAACAGATACGCAGTATTTT
CASSRSASGGTDTQYF
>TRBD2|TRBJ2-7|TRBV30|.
TGTGCCTGGACCTTAGCGGGAGTAAACGAGCAGTACTTC
CAWTLAGVNEQYF
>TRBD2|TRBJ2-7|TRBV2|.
TGTGCCAGCGGGGGACTAGCGGGAGTCGGCGAGCAGTACTTC
CASGGLAGVGEQYF
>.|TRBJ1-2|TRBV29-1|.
TGCAGCGTTGCTAGGGGGTATGGCTACACCTTC
CSVARGYGYTF
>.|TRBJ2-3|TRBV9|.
TGTGCCAGCAGCGTAGGTAGCAGCGGGAGCACAGATACGCAGTATTTT
CASSVGSSGSTDTQYF
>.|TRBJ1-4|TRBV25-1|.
TGTGCCAGCAGTGATGGGGGACACTCCGCAACTAATGAAAAACTGTTTTTT
CASSDGGHSATNEKLFF
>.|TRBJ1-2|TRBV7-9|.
TGTGCCAGCAGCTTAGATTACTTCTATGGCTACACCTTC
CASSLDYFYGYTF
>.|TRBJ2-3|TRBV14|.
TGTGCCAGCAGCCAAGGGAGCGGAGATACGCAGTATTTT
CASSQGSGDTQYF
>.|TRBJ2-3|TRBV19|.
TGTGCCAGTAGTTTGGAGGGTCACACAGATACGCAGTATTTT
CASSLEGHTDTQYF
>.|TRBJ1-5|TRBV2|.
TGTGCCAGCAGTGCCGACACACCCAGACAGCCCCAGCATTTT
CASSADTPRQPQHF
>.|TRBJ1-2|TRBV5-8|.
TGTGCCAGCAGCTTAAAGGGGGAAGGCTACACCTTC
CASSLKGEGYTF
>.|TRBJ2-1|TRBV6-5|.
TGTGCCAGCAGTTTTGGACAGCCTTACAATGAGCAGTTCTTC
CASSFGQPYNEQFF
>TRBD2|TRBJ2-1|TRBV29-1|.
TGCAGCGTACTCGGGACTAGCGGGAGTCTGAAGATTTTAGAGCAGTTCTTC
CSVLGTSGSLKILEQFF
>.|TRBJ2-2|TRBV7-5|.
TGTGTCAGAAGCTTAGTCTCAGGGCTGGAGGGAGGTGACACCGGGGAGCTGTTTTTT
CVRSLVSGLEGGDTGELFF
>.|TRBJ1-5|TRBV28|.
TGTGCCAGCAGTTCTACCGGGGGAAATCAGCCCCAGCATTTT
CASSSTGGNQPQHF
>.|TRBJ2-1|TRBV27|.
TGTGCCAGCAGTACATTACGCTCCGGGACTGGACACAATGAGCAGTTCTTC
CASSTLRSGTGHNEQFF
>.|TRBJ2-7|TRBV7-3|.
TGTGCCAGCAGCTTAGACCGCCAGGGCTACGAGCAGTACTTC
CASSLDRQGYEQYF
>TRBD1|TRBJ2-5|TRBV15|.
TGTGCCACCAGCAGACCCAGACAGGGGTCGGAGACCCAGTACTTC
CATSRPRQGSETQYF
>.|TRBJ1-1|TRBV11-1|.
TGTGCCAGCAGCTTAGCGCCGGGACAATACACTGAAGCTTTCTTT
CASSLAPGQYTEAFF
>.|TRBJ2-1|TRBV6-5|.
TGTGCCAGCAGTCTCGGGGTCAATGAGCAGTTCTTC
CASSLGVNEQFF
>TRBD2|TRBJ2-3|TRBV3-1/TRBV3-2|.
TGTGCCAGCAGCCAGGGCGGGGGGGCCGCCCAACCGTTGTATAGCACAGATACGCAGTATTTT
CASSQGGGAAQPLYSTDTQYF
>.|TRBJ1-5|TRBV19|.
TGTGCCAGTAGCTCCAGTGAAACCCAGCATTTT
CASSSSETQHF
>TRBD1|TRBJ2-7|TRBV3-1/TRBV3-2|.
TGTGCCAGCAGGGATAGACAGGGTCCCTACGAGCAGTACTTC
CASRDRQGPYEQYF
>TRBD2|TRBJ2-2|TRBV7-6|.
TGTGCCAGCAGCCCTATAGCGGGACCGAACACCGGGGAGCTGTTTTTT
CASSPIAGPNTGELFF
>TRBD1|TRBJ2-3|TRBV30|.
TGTGCCTGGACCCCGGACAGGGTGCCAGATACGCAGTATTTT
CAWTPDRVPDTQYF